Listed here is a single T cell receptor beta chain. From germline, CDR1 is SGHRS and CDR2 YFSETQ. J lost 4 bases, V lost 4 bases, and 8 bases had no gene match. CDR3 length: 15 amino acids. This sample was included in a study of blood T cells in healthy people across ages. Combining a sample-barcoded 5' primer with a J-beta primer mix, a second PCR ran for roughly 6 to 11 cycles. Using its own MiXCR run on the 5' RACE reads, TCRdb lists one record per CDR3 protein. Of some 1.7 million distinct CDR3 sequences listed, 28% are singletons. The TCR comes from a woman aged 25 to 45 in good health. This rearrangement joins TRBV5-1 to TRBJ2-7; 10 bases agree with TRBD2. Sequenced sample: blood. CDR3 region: CASSESGGALYEQYF. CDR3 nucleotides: TGCGCCAGCAGCGAGAGCGGGGGGGCCCTGTACGAGCAGTACTTC.